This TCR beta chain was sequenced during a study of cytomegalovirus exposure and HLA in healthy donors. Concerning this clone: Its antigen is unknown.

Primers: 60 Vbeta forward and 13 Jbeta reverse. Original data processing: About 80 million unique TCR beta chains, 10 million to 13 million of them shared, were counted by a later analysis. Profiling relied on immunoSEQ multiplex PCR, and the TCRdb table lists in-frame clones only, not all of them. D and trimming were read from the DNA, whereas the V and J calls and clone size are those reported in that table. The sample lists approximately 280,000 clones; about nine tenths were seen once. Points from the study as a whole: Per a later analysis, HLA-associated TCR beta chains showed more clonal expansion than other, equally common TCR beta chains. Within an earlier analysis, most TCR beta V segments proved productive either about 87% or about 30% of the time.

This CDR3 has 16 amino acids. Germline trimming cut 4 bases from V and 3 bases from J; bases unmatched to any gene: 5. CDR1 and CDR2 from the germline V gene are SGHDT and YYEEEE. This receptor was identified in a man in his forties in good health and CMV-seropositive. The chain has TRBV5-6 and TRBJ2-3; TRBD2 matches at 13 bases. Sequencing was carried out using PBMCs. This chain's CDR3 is CASSKLAGGPTDTQYF. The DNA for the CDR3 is TGTGCCAGCAGCAAACTAGCGGGAGGGCCGACAGATACGCAGTATTTT.